The clone carrying this TCR beta chain was seen repeatedly, ten times or more. Antigen: not known. Sample-barcoded 5' priming and a J-beta primer mix drove a second PCR of roughly 6 to 12 cycles. Every cDNA molecule bore a tag from a template-switch adaptor containing 12 random nucleotides. Each sample yielded at least 2.5 million CDR3-containing paired-end reads. TCRdb passed the 5' RACE reads through MiXCR, listing each CDR3 protein once. The repertoire has 700,000 to 850,000 distinct CDR3 sequences, approximately 55% of them found once; the top ten carry approximately 40%. Extraction yielded at least 5 micrograms of total RNA per sample. The entry originates in a study of blood T cells in healthy people across ages. Broader study findings: Compared with aged donors, long-lived donors showed fewer expanded clones, suggesting selection.

Trimming stripped 0 bases from V and 0 bases from J, with 11 bases between. CDR1 and CDR2 from the germline V gene are SQVTM and ANQGSEA. CDR3 length equals 15 residues. Specimen: blood. The receptor's source is a man of 80 years or more in good health. The gene calls are TRBV29-1 and TRBJ1-2, with D unresolved. CDR3 in amino acids: CSVEDVAETNYGYTF. DNA for the CDR3: TGCAGCGTTGAAGACGTGGCGGAAACTAACTATGGCTACACCTTC.